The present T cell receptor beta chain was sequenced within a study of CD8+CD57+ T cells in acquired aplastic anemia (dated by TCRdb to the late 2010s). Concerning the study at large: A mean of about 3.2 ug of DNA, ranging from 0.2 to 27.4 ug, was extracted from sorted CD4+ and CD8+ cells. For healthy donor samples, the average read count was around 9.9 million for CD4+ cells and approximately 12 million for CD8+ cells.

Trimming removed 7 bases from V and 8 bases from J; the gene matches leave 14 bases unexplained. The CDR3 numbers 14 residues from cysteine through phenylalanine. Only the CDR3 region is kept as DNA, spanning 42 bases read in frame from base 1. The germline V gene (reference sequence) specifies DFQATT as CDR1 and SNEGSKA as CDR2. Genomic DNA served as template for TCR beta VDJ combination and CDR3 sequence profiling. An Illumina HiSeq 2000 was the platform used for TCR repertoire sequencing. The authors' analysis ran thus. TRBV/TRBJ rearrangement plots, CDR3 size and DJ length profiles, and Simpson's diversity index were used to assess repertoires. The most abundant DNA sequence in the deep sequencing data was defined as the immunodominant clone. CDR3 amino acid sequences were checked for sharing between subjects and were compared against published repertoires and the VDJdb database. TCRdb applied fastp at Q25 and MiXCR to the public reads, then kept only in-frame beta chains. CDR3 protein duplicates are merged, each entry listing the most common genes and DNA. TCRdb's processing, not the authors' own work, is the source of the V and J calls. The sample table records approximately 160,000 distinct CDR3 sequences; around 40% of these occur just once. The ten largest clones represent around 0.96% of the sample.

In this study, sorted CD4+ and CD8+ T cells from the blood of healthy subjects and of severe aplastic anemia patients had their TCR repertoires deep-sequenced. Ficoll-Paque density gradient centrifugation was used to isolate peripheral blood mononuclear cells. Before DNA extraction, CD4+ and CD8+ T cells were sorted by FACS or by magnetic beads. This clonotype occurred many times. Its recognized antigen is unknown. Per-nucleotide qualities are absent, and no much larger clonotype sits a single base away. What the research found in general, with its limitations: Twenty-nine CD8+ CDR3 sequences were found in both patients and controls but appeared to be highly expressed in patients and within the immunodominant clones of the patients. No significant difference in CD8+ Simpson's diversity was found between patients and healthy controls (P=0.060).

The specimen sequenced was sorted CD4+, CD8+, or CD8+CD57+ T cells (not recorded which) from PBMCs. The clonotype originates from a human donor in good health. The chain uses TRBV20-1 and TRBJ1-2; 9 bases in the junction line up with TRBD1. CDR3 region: CSVQVQGASEGYTF. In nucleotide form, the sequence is TGCAGTGTTCAAGTACAGGGGGCGTCTGAAGGCTACACCTTC.